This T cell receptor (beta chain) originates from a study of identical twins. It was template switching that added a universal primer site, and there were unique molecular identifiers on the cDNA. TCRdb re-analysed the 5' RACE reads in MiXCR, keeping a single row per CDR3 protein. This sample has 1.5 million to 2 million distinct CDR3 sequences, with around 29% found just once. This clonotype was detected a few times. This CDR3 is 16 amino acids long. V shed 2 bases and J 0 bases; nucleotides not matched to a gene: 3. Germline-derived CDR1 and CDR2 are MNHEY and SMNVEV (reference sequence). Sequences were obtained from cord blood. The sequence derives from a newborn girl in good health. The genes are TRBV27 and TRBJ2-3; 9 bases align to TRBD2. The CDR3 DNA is TGTGCCAGCAGTTTAGCGCGGGAGGGAAGCACAGATACGCAGTATTTT. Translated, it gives CASSLAREGSTDTQYF.